These 21 T cell receptor beta chains originate from one sample sequenced in a study of identical twins. TCRdb passed the 5' RACE reads through MiXCR, listing each CDR3 protein once. The repertoire consists of some 240,000 distinct CDR3 sequences, with roughly 8.7% occurring once and the leading ten covering 3% to 3.5%. These data were likewise used in another study, on yellow fever vaccine responses in identical twins.

The sample comprised CD8+ T cells sorted from blood. The receptors shown here come from a woman between 18 and 29 years old in good health.

This clonotype was detected ten times or more. The V gene is TRBV27, the J gene TRBJ2-7; the D is unclear. V shed 2 bases and J shed 6 bases, with 8 bases lying between them. Germline CDR1 reads MNHEY; CDR2 reads SMNVEV (reference sequence). The CDR3 consists of 12 residues. The CDR3 nucleotides are TGTGCCAGCAGTTTAGATGGGCGCGAGCAGTACTTC. Its protein is CASSLDGREQYF.

This clonotype was seen a few times. This sequence joins TRBV6-4 and TRBJ2-1; 13 bases are a match to TRBD2. The germline V gene encodes CDR1 MRHNA and CDR2 SNTAGT. The trim removed 2 bases at V and 13 bases at J, leaving 5 bases unmatched. The CDR3 has 14 amino acids. The CDR3 reads CASSDIGTSGIQFF. CDR3 DNA: TGTGCCAGCAGTGACATAGGGACTAGCGGGATACAGTTCTTC.

The chain couples TRBV10-3 to TRBJ2-7; a weak D match, TRBD1 (6 bases). The CDR3 covers 16 residues. V lost 0 bases to trimming and J lost 4 bases, with 16 bases between them. CDR1 and CDR2 from the germline V gene are ENHRY and SYGVKD. The CDR3 spells CAISESTGSLKYEQYF. CDR3 bases: TGTGCCATCAGTGAGTCGACAGGATCTTTAAAATACGAGCAGTACTTC.

This clonotype was picked up a small number of times. The gene calls are TRBV27 and TRBJ2-4; 7 bases match TRBD2. Unmatched junction bases numbered 6, after V lost 4 bases and J lost 6 bases. The germline gives CDR1 MNHEY, CDR2 SMNVEV (reference sequence). This CDR3 is 14 amino acids long. CDR3 residues: CASSYGLEGNIQYF. The DNA of the CDR3 is TGTGCCAGCAGTTACGGACTAGAGGGAAACATTCAGTACTTC.

This clonotype was found many times. The chain joins TRBV29-1 to TRBJ2-2; TRBD1 matches at 9 bases. CDR1 and CDR2 (germline): SQVTM, ANQGSEA. V shed 7 bases, J shed 5 bases, and the junction held 8 bases outside the gene matches. The CDR3 length is 14 residues. CDR3 sequence (DNA): TGCAGCGCTTACCCCGGGACAGGGACCGGGGAGCTGTTTTTT. Amino acid sequence: CSAYPGTGTGELFF.

This chain links TRBV6-2 or TRBV6-3 with TRBJ1-1; 8 nucleotides align to TRBD1. CDR1 is MNHEY, CDR2 SVGEGT, per germline. The CDR3 is made up of 15 amino acids. With V trimmed by 5 bases and J by 3 bases, 8 bases remained unmatched. The CDR3 is CASSPTGEAYTEAFF. The DNA for the CDR3 is TGTGCCAGCAGTCCGACAGGGGAGGCGTACACTGAAGCTTTCTTT.

This clonotype was counted only a few times. CDR3: CASSQWEDRGIYEQYF. In DNA form, the CDR3 reads TGCGCCAGCAGCCAATGGGAGGACAGGGGAATCTACGAGCAGTACTTC. V gene TRBV4-3 combines with J gene TRBJ2-7, with 9 bases that match TRBD1. V was pared by 2 bases and J by 3 bases, with 8 bases of the junction left unmatched. The CDR3 is 16 residues long. The germline gives CDR1 LGHNA, CDR2 YSLEER.

V is TRBV7-3 and J is TRBJ2-1, with unresolved D. The V end was cut by 4 bases, the J end by 8 bases, with 12 bases between. Germline V gene data show CDR1 as SGHTA and CDR2 as FQGTGA. The CDR3 runs 13 residues. The CDR3 region is CASSSALHHEQFF. Here the CDR3 DNA reads TGTGCCAGCAGCTCAGCCCTACACCATGAGCAGTTCTTC.

Many counts were recorded for this clonotype. The genes are TRBV27 and TRBJ2-1; the match to TRBD2 covers 9 bases. CDR3 length equals 14 residues. CDR1 and CDR2 from the germline V gene are MNHEY and SMNVEV (reference sequence). V dropped 3 bases and J dropped 5; count of bases not matched to a gene: 2. The CDR3 DNA is TGTGCCAGCAGTTTCATAGCGGGAGACAATGAGCAGTTCTTC. This gives the protein CASSFIAGDNEQFF.

The chain has TRBV27 and TRBJ1-1; 7 bases agree with TRBD1. CDR3 size: 15 residues. Germline-derived CDR1 and CDR2 are MNHEY and SMNVEV (reference sequence). J was trimmed by 1 base and V by 4 bases; bases with no gene match: 6. The DNA for the CDR3 is TGTGCCAGCAGTTCCCCTCAGGGGGGGAACACTGAAGCTTTCTTT. Amino acid sequence: CASSSPQGGNTEAFF.

This clonotype has a handful of counts. The chain employs TRBV6-4 and TRBJ2-6; D ambiguous. This CDR3 contains 16 residues. V gave up 4 bases and J gave up 4 bases, with 14 bases separating them. CDR1 and CDR2 from the germline V gene are MRHNA and SNTAGT. The CDR3 DNA is TGTGCCAGCAGTGCCTCATCGGCATTCGGGGCCAACGTCCTGACTTTC. This translates into CASSASSAFGANVLTF.

This clonotype was observed a few times. This chain links TRBV7-6 with TRBJ2-7; D perhaps matches TRBD2 (6 bases). Germline CDR1 SGHVS, CDR2 FNYEAQ. V dropped 0 bases and J dropped 5 bases, with 8 bases sitting between them. This CDR3 is 13 amino acids long. The CDR3 coding sequence is TGTGCCAGCAGCTTAGCACCGGGGGACGAGCAGTACTTC. The encoded protein is CASSLAPGDEQYF.

This clonotype was counted between two and nine times. This chain connects TRBV7-9 to TRBJ2-7; 14 nucleotides align to TRBD2. Germline assignment: CDR1 SEHNR and CDR2 FQNEAQ (reference sequence). V dropped 5 bases and J dropped 5; count of bases not matched to a gene: 2. CDR3 length: 14 amino acids. CDR3: CASSVGLAGDEQYF. The DNA for the CDR3 is TGTGCCAGCAGCGTGGGACTAGCGGGAGACGAGCAGTACTTC.

The rearrangement joins TRBV4-1 to TRBJ2-6; D not resolved. Between the trimmed V and J ends, which lost 0 bases and 2 bases, there was a span of 8 bases. From germline, CDR1 is MGHRA and CDR2 YSYEKL. The CDR3 is made up of 16 amino acids. The CDR3 is CASSQDHGTGANVLTF. CDR3 sequence (DNA): TGCGCCAGCAGCCAAGATCACGGCACTGGGGCCAACGTCCTGACTTTC.

This clonotype was counted ten times or more. This sequence joins TRBV10-1 and TRBJ2-2; D gene unclear. The CDR3 loop spans 13 amino acids. From germline, CDR1 is WNHNN and CDR2 SYGVQD (reference sequence). V shed 0 bases and J shed 3 bases, with 2 bases lying between them. The CDR3 sequence is CASSESYTGELFF. DNA of the CDR3: TGCGCCAGCAGTGAGTCCTACACCGGGGAGCTGTTTTTT.

This clonotype showed up many times. The chain joins TRBV5-1 to TRBJ2-3; 10 nucleotides line up with TRBD2. CDR1 SGHRS and CDR2 YFSETQ come from the germline V gene. The CDR3 totals 16 residues. V lost 3 bases, J lost 0 bases, and 4 bases stayed unmatched. CDR3 sequence (DNA): TGCGCCAGCAGCTGGTGGACTAGCGGTAGCACAGATACGCAGTATTTT. Residues: CASSWWTSGSTDTQYF.

The sample holds many counts of this clonotype. The J gene is TRBJ2-1, the V gene TRBV5-1; D is uncertain. Germline V gene data show CDR1 as SGHRS and CDR2 as YFSETQ. The CDR3 contains 12 residues. Trimming shortened V by 0 bases and J by 9 bases, and 7 bases separated the two germline ends. The CDR3 DNA is TGCGCCAGCAGCTTGGGGAGAGGTGAGCAGTTCTTC. Its protein is CASSLGRGEQFF.

This sequence joins TRBV5-1 and TRBJ2-1; D possibly matches TRBD1 or TRBD2 (5 bases each). Trimming took off 4 bases at V and 5 bases at J, with 19 bases between the two ends. Germline V gene data show CDR1 as SGHRS and CDR2 as YFSETQ. CDR3 size: 16 residues. The CDR3 DNA follows: TGCGCCAGCAGCGGCCCCGGGACCGAGCCAAACAATGAGCAGTTCTTC. Amino acids: CASSGPGTEPNNEQFF.

This clonotype has ten or more counts. The chain uses TRBV2 and TRBJ2-1; the D gene is possibly TRBD2 (5 bases). The V and J ends lost 8 bases and 12 bases respectively, with 32 bases between them. Germline-derived CDR1 and CDR2 are SNHLY and FYNNEI. The CDR3 loop spans 17 amino acids. As DNA, the CDR3 is TGTGCCAGCTCCCCCTTTTTGAGGGAACGGGCCCTTGGTGGGCAGTTCTTC. This translates into CASSPFLRERALGGQFF.

The CDR3 nucleotides are TGTGCCAGCAGCCAAGGGGCTGCGACAGAACAAGAGACCCAGTACTTC. Its translation: CASSQGAATEQETQYF. The rearrangement uses TRBV5-8 and TRBJ2-5, with D maybe TRBD1 (5 bases). Germline assignment: CDR1 SGHTS and CDR2 YDEGEE. The CDR3 is made up of 16 amino acids. Trimming cost V 4 bases and J 2 bases, with 18 bases left between them.

This clonotype was counted only a few times. CDR3 protein: CASSDSSGTSGSGERNEQFF. CDR3 nucleotides: TGTGCCAGCAGCGACTCCTCCGGGACTAGCGGTTCGGGGGAAAGGAATGAGCAGTTCTTC. The chain joins TRBV3-1 to TRBJ2-1; 11 bases align to TRBD2. The CDR3 consists of 20 residues. V dropped 5 bases and J dropped 7; count of bases not matched to a gene: 22. Germline V CDR1 and CDR2: LGHDT, YNNKEL (reference sequence).